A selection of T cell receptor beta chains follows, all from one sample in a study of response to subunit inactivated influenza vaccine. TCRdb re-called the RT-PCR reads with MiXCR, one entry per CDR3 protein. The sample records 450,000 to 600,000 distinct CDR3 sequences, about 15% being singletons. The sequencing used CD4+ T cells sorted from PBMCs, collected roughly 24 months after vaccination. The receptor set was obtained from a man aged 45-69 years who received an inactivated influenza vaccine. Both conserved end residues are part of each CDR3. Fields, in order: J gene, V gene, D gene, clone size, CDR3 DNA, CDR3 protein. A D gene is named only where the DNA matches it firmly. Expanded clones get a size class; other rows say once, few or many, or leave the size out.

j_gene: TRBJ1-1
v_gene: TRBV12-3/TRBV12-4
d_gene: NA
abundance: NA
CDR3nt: TGTGCCAGCAGTACACAGGGATTAGGAGCTTTCTTT
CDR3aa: CASSTQGLGAFF

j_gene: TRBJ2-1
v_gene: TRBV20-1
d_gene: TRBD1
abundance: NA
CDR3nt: TGCAGTGCTCGGTCGGACAGGGGACGCGAGCAGTTCTTC
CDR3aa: CSARSDRGREQFF

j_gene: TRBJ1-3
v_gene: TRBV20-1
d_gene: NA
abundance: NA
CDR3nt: TGCAGTGCTAGAGACGGGACGGCTGGAAACACCATATATTTT
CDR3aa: CSARDGTAGNTIYF

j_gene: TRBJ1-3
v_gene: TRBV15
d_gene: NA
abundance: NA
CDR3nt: TGTGCCACCAGCAGAGATCGGGGGAGCTCTGGAAACACCATATATTTT
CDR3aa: CATSRDRGSSGNTIYF

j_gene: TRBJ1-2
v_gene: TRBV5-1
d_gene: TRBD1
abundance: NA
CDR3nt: TGCGCCAGCAGCTTGGGACGAGGGACAGCTAGATATGGCTACACCTTC
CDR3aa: CASSLGRGTARYGYTF

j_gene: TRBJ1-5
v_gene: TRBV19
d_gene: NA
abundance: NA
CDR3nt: TGTGCCAGTAGTATGGGCAGGAGGGGCAATCAGCCCCAGCATTTT
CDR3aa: CASSMGRRGNQPQHF

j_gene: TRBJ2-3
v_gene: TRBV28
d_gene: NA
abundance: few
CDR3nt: TGTGCCAGCAGTCGTTATTCCGGCACAGATACGCAGTATTTT
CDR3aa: CASSRYSGTDTQYF

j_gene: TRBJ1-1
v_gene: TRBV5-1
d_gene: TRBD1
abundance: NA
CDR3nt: TGCGCCAGCAGCTCTCGGACAGGGTTGGTCACTGAAGCTTTCTTT
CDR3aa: CASSSRTGLVTEAFF

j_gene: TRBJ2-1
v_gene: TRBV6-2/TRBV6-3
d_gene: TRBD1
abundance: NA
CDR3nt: TGTGCCAGCAGTTCCTGGACAGGCGACTCCTACAATGAGCAGTTCTTC
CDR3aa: CASSSWTGDSYNEQFF

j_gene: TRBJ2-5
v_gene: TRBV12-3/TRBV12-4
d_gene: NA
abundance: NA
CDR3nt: TGTGCCAGCAGGCCAAGGTTGGGACAAGAGACCCAGTACTTC
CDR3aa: CASRPRLGQETQYF

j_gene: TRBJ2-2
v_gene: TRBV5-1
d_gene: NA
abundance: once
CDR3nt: TGCGCCAGCAGCTTGGGGGGTTCGGCCACCGGGGAGCTGTTTTTT
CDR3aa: CASSLGGSATGELFF

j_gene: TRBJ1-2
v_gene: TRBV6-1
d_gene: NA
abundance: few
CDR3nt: TGTGCCAGCCCCCCGGACGGGCACTATGGCTACACCTTC
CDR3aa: CASPPDGHYGYTF

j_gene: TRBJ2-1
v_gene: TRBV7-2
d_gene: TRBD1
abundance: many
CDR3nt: TGTGCCAGCAGCTCCAATTGGGGGACAGGGCAGTTCTTC
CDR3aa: CASSSNWGTGQFF

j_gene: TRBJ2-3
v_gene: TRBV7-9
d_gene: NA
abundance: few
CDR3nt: TGTGCCAGCAGCTTAGAGGGTTTCGGAGATACGCAGTATTTT
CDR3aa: CASSLEGFGDTQYF

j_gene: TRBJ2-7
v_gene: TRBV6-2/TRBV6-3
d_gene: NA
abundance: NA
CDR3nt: TGTGCCAGCAGTCTCACGAGGCTAGGCAAGCAGTACTTC
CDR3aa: CASSLTRLGKQYF

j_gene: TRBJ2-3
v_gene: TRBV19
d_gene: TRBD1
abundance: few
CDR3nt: TGTGCCAGTAGCGGCGGGACAGGGGGCTTCCCAGATACGCAGTATTTT
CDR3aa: CASSGGTGGFPDTQYF

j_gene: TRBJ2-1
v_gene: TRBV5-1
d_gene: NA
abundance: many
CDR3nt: TGCGCCAGCAGCCCCCGGCTGGGGTATCGTAATGAGCAGTTCTTC
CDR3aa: CASSPRLGYRNEQFF

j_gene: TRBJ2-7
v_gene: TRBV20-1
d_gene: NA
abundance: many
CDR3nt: TGCAGTGCCCGGACAGCTTACGAGCAGTACTTC
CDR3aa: CSARTAYEQYF

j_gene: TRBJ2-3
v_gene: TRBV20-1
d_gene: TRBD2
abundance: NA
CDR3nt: TGCAGTGTCAACGGGGCTAGCGGGGTTAGGGATACGCAGTATTTT
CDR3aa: CSVNGASGVRDTQYF

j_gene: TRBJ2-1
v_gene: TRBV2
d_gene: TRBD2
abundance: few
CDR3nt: TGTGCCAGCAGTGAAGCGAGGGGGACTAGCGGCAATGAGCAGTTCTTC
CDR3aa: CASSEARGTSGNEQFF

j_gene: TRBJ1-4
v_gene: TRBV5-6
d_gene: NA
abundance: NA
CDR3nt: TGTGCCAGCAGGCCTGGGACCGAGAGGGATGAAAAACTGTTTTTT
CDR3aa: CASRPGTERDEKLFF

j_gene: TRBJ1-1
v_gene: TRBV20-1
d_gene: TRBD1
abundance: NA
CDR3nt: TGCAGTGCTTTATCAGGGGGCGGCACGGAAGCTTTCTTT
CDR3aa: CSALSGGGTEAFF

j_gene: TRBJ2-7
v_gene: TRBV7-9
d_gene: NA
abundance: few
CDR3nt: TGTGCCAGCAGCACTGCGAGCTACGAGCAGTACTTC
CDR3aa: CASSTASYEQYF

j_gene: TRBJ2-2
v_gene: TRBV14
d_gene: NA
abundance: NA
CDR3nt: TGTGCCAGCAGCCAATTCGAGGGCTCCGGGGAGCTGTTTTTT
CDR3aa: CASSQFEGSGELFF

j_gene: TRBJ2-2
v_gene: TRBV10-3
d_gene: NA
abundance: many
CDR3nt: TGTGCCATCAGTGGGGGTAGGCAGGGTCTGAACACCGGGGAGCTGTTTTTT
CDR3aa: CAISGGRQGLNTGELFF

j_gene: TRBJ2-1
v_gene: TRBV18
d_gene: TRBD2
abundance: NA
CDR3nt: TGTGCCAGCTCACCCTCCCAACTAGCGGGAGTGGGGAATGAGCAGTTCTTC
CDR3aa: CASSPSQLAGVGNEQFF

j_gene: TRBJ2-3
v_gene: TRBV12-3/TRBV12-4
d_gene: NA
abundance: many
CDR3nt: TGTGCCAGCGGTCGGGGAACGCAGTATTTT
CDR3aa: CASGRGTQYF

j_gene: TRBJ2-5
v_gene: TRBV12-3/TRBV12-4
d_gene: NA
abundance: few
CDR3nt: TGTGCCAGCACCAGGGGACATTGGCGAGAGACCCAGTACTTC
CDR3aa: CASTRGHWRETQYF

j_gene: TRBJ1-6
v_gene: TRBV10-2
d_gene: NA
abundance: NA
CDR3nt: TGCGCCAGCATGGTACGCTTCAATTCACCCCTCCACTTT
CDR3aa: CASMVRFNSPLHF

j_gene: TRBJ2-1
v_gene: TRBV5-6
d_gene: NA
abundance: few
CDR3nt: TGTGCCAGCAGCTTGAATCTTGGGCAGGGAGGTGGGAATGAGCAGTTCTTC
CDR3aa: CASSLNLGQGGGNEQFF

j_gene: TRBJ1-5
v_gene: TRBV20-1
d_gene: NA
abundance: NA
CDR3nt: TGCAGTGCGAGCCGGCGGTTAAATAGCAATCAGCCCCAGCATTTT
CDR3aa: CSASRRLNSNQPQHF